The 8 T cell receptor beta chains below all came from one sample that was sequenced in a study of T cell responses to AZD1222 COVID-19 vaccine. Measured with immunoSEQ multiplex PCR; TCRdb has only the in-frame clones, and not every one. The data show about 150,000 clones, with about 87% seen just once and 1.9% held by the top ten. The sample here was peripheral blood, taken on day 0 of AZD1222 vaccination. The receptors here all came from an adult in good health.

The chain couples TRBV6-5 to TRBJ2-5; a weak D match, TRBD2 (5 bases). The CDR3 has 13 amino acids. Deletions cut 6 bases from V and 1 base from J, with 9 bases between. The germline V gene encodes CDR1 MNHEY and CDR2 SVGAGI. The CDR3 DNA is TGTGCCAGCAGGAGGACTGTCCAAGAGACCCAGTACTTC. It encodes CASRRTVQETQYF.

The chain recombines TRBV11-1 with TRBJ1-1; D is undetermined. CDR1 and CDR2 (germline): SGHAT, FQDESV (reference sequence). The CDR3 is 13 amino acids. Trimming removed 2 bases from V and 5 bases from J, with 9 bases in between. CDR3 in DNA: TGTGCCAGCAGCTTACGGTTCTCGACTGAAGCTTTCTTT. Its translation: CASSLRFSTEAFF.

The rearrangement uses TRBV7-9 and TRBJ2-5; D unclear. The CDR3 totals 11 residues. The ends were cut back, 3 bases at V and 1 base at J, with 0 bases in the middle. CDR1 SEHNR and CDR2 FQNEAQ come from the germline V gene (reference sequence). Written as DNA, the CDR3 is TGTGCCAGCAGCTTCCAAGAGACCCAGTACTTC. The encoded protein is CASSFQETQYF.

The chain employs TRBV30 and TRBJ1-5; 7 nucleotides line up with TRBD1. Per germline, CDR1 GTSNPN and CDR2 SVGIG (reference sequence). The CDR3 loop spans 14 amino acids. V lost 3 bases to trimming and J lost 2 bases; unmatched junction nucleotides: 4. CDR3 sequence reads: CAWSTGAGNQPQHF. Written as DNA, the CDR3 is TGTGCCTGGAGCACAGGGGCCGGCAATCAGCCCCAGCATTTT.

The rearrangement joins TRBV27 to TRBJ1-6; 11 bases are a match to TRBD1. This CDR3 comprises 15 residues. The V gene's germline CDR1 is MNHEY and CDR2 SMNVEV (reference sequence). J lost 7 bases, V lost 11 bases, and 10 bases had no gene match. As DNA, the CDR3 is TGTGCCTGCCGACTAGGGACAGGGGGAAATTCACCCCTCCACTTT. Translation gives CACRLGTGGNSPLHF.

This clone was seen a few times. The chain couples TRBV25-1 to TRBJ1-1, with D perhaps matching TRBD1 (6 bases). The CDR3 spans 13 residues. CDR1 is MGHDK, CDR2 SYGVNS, per germline. V lost 5 bases and J 1 base, leaving 8 bases between the germline ends. In nucleotides, the CDR3 is TGTGCCAGCAGTCAGACAGGGAACACTGAAGCTTTCTTT. Translating gives CASSQTGNTEAFF.

The chain links TRBV5-1 to TRBJ2-5, with 7 bases lining up with TRBD2. The V segment lost 0 bases and the J segment 5 bases; nucleotides outside the gene matches: 13. The CDR3 covers 17 residues. Looked up from germline, CDR1 is SGHRS and CDR2 is YFSETQ. CDR3 in DNA: TGCGCCAGCAGCTTGGCCTTTGGGACTACCCACGAGGAGACCCAGTACTTC. This translates into CASSLAFGTTHEETQYF.

The chain employs TRBV7-3 and TRBJ1-2, with 9 bases matching TRBD1. This CDR3 is built from 16 residues. With V trimmed by 2 bases and J by 7 bases, 11 bases remained unmatched. Looked up from germline, CDR1 is SGHTA and CDR2 is FQGTGA. This CDR3 is CASSLRATGGLGGYTF. The CDR3 nucleotides read TGTGCCAGCAGCTTACGGGCTACAGGGGGCTTGGGTGGCTACACCTTC.